This TCR beta chain was sequenced in a study of blood T cell repertoires in COVID-19. Study context: PBMCs, B-cell-depleted T cells, or T cells provided the cDNA or gDNA that made up the material.

Trimming removed 1 base from V and 5 bases from J; junction bases left unmatched: 5. CDR3 size: 16 residues. CDR1 is SGHAT and CDR2 is FQNNGV in the germline V gene. Some clones are missing from TCRdb's copy, which holds only in-frame ones; the method was immunoSEQ multiplex PCR. This sample has about 280,000 clones, with about 90% found just once. Enrolled through a virtual design, the participants were between 18 and 89 years of age and came from under 25 US areas. Sequencing was done on a sample of PBMCs or T cells enriched from blood (not recorded which). The origin of this receptor is a young woman with acute COVID-19. The chain combines TRBV11-2 with TRBJ2-5; TRBD2 matches at 12 bases. The CDR3 sequence: CASSLGLAGARETQYF. The CDR3 DNA reads as TGTGCCAGCAGCTTAGGACTAGCGGGAGCTCGGGAGACCCAGTACTTC.